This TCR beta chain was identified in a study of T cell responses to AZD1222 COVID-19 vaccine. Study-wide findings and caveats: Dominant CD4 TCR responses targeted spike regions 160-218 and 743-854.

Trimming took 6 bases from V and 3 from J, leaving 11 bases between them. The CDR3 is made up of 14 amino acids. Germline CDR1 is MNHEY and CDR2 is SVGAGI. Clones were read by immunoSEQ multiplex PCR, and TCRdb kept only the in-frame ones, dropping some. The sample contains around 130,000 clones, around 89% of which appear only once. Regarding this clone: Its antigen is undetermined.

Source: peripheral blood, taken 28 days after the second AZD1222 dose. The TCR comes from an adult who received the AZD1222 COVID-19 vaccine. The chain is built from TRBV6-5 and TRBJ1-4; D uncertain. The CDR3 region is CASRLDPANEKLFF. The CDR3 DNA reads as TGTGCCAGCAGATTAGACCCGGCTAATGAAAAACTGTTTTTT.